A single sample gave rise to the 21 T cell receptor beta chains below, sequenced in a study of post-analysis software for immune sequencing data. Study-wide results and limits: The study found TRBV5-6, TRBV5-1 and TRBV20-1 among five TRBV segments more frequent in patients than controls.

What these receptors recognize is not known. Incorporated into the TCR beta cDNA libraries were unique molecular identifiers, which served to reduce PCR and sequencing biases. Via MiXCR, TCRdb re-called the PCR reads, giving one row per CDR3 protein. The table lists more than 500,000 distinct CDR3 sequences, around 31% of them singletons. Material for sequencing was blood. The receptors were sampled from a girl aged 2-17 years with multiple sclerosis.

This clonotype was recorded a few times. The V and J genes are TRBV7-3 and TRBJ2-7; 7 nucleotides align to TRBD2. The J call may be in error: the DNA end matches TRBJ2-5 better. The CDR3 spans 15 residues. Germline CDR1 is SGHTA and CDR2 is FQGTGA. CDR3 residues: CASSKSGATQETQYF. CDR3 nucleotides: TGTGCCAGCAGCAAAAGCGGGGCGACTCAAGAGACCCAGTACTTC.

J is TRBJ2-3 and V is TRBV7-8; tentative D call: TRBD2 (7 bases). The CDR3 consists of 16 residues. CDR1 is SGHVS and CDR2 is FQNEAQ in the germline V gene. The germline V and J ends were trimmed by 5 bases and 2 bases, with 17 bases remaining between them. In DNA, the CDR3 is TGTGCCAGCAGCCCTCCGGGGGGCGGTCCCACAGATACGCAGTATTTT. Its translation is CASSPPGGGPTDTQYF.

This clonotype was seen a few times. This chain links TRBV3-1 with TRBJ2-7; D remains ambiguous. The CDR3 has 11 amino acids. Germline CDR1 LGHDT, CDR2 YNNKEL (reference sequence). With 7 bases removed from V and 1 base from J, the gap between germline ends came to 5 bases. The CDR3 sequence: CASTRSYEQYF. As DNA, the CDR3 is TGTGCCAGCACCCGTTCCTACGAGCAGTACTTC.

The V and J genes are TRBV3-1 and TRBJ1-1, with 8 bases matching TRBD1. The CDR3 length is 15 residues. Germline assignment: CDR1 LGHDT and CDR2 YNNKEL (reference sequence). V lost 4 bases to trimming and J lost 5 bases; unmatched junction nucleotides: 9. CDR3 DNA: TGTGCCAGCAGCCTTAATACAGGGGGTTATACTGAAGCTTTCTTT. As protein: CASSLNTGGYTEAFF. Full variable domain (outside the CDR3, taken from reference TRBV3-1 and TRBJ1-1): DTAVSQTPKYLVTQMGNDKSIKCEQNLGHDTMYWYKQDSKKFLKIMFSYNNKELIINETVPNRFSPKSPDKAHLNLHINSLELGDSAVYFCASSLNTGGYTEAFFGQGTRLTVV.

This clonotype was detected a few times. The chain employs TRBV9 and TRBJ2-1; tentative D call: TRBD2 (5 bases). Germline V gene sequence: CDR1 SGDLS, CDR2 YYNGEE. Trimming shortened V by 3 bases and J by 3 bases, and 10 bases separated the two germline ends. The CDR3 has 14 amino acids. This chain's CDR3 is CASSAPGGYNEQFF. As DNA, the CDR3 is TGTGCCAGCAGCGCTCCCGGAGGCTACAATGAGCAGTTCTTC. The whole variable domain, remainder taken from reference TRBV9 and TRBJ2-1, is DSGVTQTPKHLITATGQRVTLRCSPRSGDLSVYWYQQSLDQGLQFLIQYYNGEERAKGNILERFSAQQFPDLHSELNLSSLELGDSALYFCASSAPGGYNEQFFGPGTRLTVL.

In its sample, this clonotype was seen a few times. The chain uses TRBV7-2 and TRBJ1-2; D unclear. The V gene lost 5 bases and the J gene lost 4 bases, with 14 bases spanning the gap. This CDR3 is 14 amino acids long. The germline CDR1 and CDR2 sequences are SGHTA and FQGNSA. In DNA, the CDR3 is TGTGCCAGCAGCGGGTCCAGTTTACCCTATGGCTACACCTTC. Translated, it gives CASSGSSLPYGYTF.

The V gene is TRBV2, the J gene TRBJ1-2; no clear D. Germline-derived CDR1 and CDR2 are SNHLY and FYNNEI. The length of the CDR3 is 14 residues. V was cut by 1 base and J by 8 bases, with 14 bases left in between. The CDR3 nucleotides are TGTGCCAGCAGTGAAGGTCGTAGGGCAAACGGCTACACCTTC. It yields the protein CASSEGRRANGYTF. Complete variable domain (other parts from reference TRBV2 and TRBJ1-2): EPEVTQTPSHQVTQMGQEVILRCVPISNHLYFYWYRQILGQKVEFLVSFYNNEISEKSEIFDDQFSVERPDGSNFTLKIRSTKLEDSAMYFCASSEGRRANGYTFGSGTRLTVV.

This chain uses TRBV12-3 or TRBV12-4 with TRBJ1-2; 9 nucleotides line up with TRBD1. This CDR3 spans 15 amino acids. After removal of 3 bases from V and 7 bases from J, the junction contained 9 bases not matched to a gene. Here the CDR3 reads CASSFDTGTGFGYTF. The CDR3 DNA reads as TGTGCCAGCAGTTTCGATACCGGGACAGGGTTTGGCTACACCTTC.

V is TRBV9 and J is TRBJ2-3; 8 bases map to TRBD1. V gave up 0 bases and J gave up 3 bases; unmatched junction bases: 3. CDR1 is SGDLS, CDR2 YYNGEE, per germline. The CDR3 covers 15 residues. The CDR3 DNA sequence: TGTGCCAGCAGCGTAGCAGGGGGCGGGACAGATACGCAGTATTTT. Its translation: CASSVAGGGTDTQYF.

The CDR3 reads CASSVDGTGNQPQHF. In DNA form, the CDR3 reads TGTGCCAGCAGCGTCGACGGTACGGGCAATCAGCCCCAGCATTTT. V gene TRBV9 combines with J gene TRBJ1-5; the D is unclear. V dropped 2 bases and J dropped 2 bases, with 11 bases sitting between them. Germline loops: CDR1 SGDLS, CDR2 YYNGEE. The CDR3 contains 15 residues.

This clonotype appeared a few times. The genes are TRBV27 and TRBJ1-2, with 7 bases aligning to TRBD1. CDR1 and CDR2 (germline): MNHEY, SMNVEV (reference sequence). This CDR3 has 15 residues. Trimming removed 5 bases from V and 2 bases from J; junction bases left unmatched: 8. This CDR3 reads CASSPGQRYNYGYTF. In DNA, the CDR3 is TGTGCCAGCAGTCCGGGACAGAGGTACAACTATGGCTACACCTTC.

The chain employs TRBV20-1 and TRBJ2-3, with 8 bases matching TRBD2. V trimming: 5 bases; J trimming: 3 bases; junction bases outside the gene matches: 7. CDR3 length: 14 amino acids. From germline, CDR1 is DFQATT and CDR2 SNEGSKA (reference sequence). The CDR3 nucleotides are TGCAGTGCTCGCCTCGGGGGGGGGACAGATACGCAGTATTTT. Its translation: CSARLGGGTDTQYF.

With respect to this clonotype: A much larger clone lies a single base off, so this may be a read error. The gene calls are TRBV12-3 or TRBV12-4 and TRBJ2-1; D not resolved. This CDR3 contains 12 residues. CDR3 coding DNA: TGTGCCGGCAGTTTCGGTGTCGATGAGCAGTTCTTC. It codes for CAGSFGVDEQFF.

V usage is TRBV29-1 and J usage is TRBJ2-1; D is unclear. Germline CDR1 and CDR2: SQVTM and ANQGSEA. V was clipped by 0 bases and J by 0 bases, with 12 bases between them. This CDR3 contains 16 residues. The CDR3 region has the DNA TGCAGCGTTGAAGATCGAGGCTCGAGCTCCTACAATGAGCAGTTCTTC. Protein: CSVEDRGSSSYNEQFF.

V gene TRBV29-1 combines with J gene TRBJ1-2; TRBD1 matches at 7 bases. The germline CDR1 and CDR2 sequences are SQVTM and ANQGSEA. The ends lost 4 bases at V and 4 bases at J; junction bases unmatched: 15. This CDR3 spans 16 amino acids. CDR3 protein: CSVAGDVSGQTYGYTF. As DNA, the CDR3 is TGCAGCGTTGCTGGGGATGTCTCGGGACAGACCTATGGCTACACCTTC.

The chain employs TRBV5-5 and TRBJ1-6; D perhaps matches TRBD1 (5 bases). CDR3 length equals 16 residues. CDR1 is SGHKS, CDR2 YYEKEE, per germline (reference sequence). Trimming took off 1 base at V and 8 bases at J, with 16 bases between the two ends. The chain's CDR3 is CASSLYGTPGDSPLHF. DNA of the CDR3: TGTGCCAGCAGCTTGTATGGGACCCCGGGGGATTCACCCCTCCACTTT.

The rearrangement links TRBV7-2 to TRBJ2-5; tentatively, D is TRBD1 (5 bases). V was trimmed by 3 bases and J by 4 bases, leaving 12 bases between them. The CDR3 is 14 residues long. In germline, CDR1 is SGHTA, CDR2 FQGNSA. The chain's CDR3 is CASSFQGSGETQYF. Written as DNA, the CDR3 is TGTGCCAGCAGCTTCCAGGGATCCGGAGAGACCCAGTACTTC.

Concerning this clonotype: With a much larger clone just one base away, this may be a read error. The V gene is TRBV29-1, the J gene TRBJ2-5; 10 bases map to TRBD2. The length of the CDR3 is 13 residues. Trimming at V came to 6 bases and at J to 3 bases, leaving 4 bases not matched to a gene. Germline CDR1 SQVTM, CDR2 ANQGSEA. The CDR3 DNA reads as TGCAGCGTACCAGGGACTAGCGAAGAGACCCAGTACTTC. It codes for CSVPGTSEETQYF.

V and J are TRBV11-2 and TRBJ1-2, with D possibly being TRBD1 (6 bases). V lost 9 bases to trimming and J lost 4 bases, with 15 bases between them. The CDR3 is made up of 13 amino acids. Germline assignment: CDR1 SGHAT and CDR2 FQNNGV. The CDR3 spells CASSHRDRYGYTF. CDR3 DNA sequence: TGTGCCAGTAGCCACAGGGACCGCTATGGCTACACCTTC.

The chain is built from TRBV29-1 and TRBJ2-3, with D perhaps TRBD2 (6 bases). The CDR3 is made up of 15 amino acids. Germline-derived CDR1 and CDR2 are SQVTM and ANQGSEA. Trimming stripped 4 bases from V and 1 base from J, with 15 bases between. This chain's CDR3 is CSVGTGTWGTDTQYF. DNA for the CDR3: TGCAGCGTTGGGACCGGGACTTGGGGCACAGATACGCAGTATTTT.

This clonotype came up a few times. The CDR3 bases are TGTGCCAGCAGCTTGTCCGTAGCGGGGACTCTCTACGAGCAGTACTTC. Amino acids: CASSLSVAGTLYEQYF. The chain uses TRBV5-5 and TRBJ2-7; TRBD2 agrees at 8 bases. This CDR3 has 16 residues. Losses at the gene ends were 1 base for V and 3 bases for J; bases not matched to a gene: 9. Germline V gene sequence: CDR1 SGHKS, CDR2 YYEKEE (reference sequence).